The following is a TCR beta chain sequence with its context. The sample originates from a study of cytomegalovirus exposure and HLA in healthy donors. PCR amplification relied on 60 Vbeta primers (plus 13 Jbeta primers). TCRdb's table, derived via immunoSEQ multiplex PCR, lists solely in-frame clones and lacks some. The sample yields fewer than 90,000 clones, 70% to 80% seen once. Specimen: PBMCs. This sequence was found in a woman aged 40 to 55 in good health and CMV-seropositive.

The CDR3 protein is CASSFVASQETQYF. The CDR3 DNA follows: TGTGCCAGCAGCTTCGTGGCTTCCCAAGAGACCCAGTACTTC. The chain links TRBV11-2 to TRBJ2-5; D unclear. CDR1 SGHAT and CDR2 FQNNGV come from the germline V gene. V was cut by 3 bases and J by 1 base, with 9 bases left in between. This CDR3 region has 14 residues. Full variable domain (rest looked up from reference TRBV11-2 and TRBJ2-5): EAGVAQSPRYKIIEKRQSVAFWCNPISGHATLYWYQQILGQGPKLLIQFQNNGVVDDSQLPKDRFSAERLKGVDSTLKIQPAKLEDSAVYLCASSFVASQETQYFGPGTRLLVL.